The TCR beta chain described here comes from a study of radiotherapy plus CTLA-4 blockade in lung cancer. Assay used: immunoSEQ multiplex PCR; TCRdb lists only in-frame clones, some missing. The sample records about 97,000 clones, about four fifths being singletons. This CDR3 spans 14 amino acids. Trimming pared 5 bases from V and 4 bases from J, leaving 12 bases between. The V gene's germline CDR1 is MNHEY and CDR2 SMNVEV (reference sequence). V usage is TRBV27 and J usage is TRBJ1-5, with D unresolved. The material was peripheral blood, obtained from a patient treated with radiotherapy plus ipilimumab. This TCR derives from a human donor with non-small cell lung cancer who had a partial response to radiotherapy plus ipilimumab. Some clones in this sample may be carry-over from other donors' samples. The CDR3 sequence: CASSPLAGNQPQHF. CDR3 in DNA: TGTGCCAGCAGTCCCCTGGCCGGGAATCAGCCCCAGCATTTT.